This T cell receptor (beta chain) was observed in a study of blood T cell repertoires in COVID-19 (dated by TCRdb to 2020 to 2021). With regard to the full study: Samples from collaborators originated in the United States, Italy and Spain and spanned both the acute and convalescent phases of COVID-19. The material from the prospective study consisted of cDNA or gDNA derived from T cells, B-cell-depleted T cells, or PBMCs. The dataset comprised deeply sampled blood TCRbeta repertoires from subjects exposed to, actively infected with, or recovered from COVID-19. The repertoires were made available in a free public database intended to serve as a resource for research on the immune response to SARS-CoV-2. The samples were drawn from two sources: the first 160 participants of the ongoing ImmuneRACE study, and 1,254 subjects contributed by 6 global collaborators. The sample metadata nearly always contained a de-identified subject ID, COVID-19 status, age in years and sex. Where available, HLA class I and class II types were taken from metadata supplied by the sample provider and were not determined by assay-based typing. Study-wide findings and limitations: The quantity of clinical and demographic metadata differed by source and by participant and was supplied without curation.

TCRbeta CDR3 regions were amplified from genomic DNA using the immunoSEQ Assay, a bias-controlled multiplex PCR. From the authors' description of their analysis: Within the assay, amplification of reference gene primers was used to estimate how many nucleated cells each sample contained. Sequence reads were collapsed and filtered to measure the absolute abundance of every unique TCRbeta CDR3 rearrangement. Productive Simpson clonality was computed per sample as the square root of Simpson's diversity index over productive rearrangements. TCRdb limited this immuneACCESS table to in-frame rearrangements with V and J called. A share of clones is missing; checked studies link under half to unresolved V genes, and the rest is unexplained. Clone size and V and J calls were adopted from that table, with D and trimming inferred from the DNA. The sample table lists about 500,000 clones, around 90% of them with a count of one. Less than 9% of the sample is taken by the ten largest.

At one collaborating source in Seattle, patients were enrolled during active infection and were followed longitudinally through the course of disease. Collaborating institutions collected whole blood in K2EDTA tubes following their own protocols. For TCRbeta analysis, collaborator samples were shipped as frozen whole blood, as isolated PBMCs, or as DNA extracted from either sample type. Of note for this clone: The clone's antigen remains unknown. No base quality information exists; no much larger clone differs at one position.

The germline V gene (reference sequence) provides CDR1 LGHDT and CDR2 YNNKEL. The junction shows trimming of 2 bases on V and 10 bases on J, plus 17 bases between the germline ends. The CDR3 sequence holds 14 residues, the cysteine and phenylalanine included. Here the CDR3 DNA is all that survives: 42 bases in frame from base 1. The rearrangement combines TRBV3-1 (or the pseudogene TRBV3-2) with TRBJ1-1; a weak D assignment points to TRBD1 (5 bases agree). This clonotype was sampled from a woman aged 50 to 60 with COVID-19, enrolled during active disease. Sequencing was done on a sample of peripheral blood. CDR3 reads: CASSQLSGGGRAFF. The nucleotide sequence is given as TGTGCCAGCAGCCAACTCTCCGGGGGGGGGAGAGCTTTCTTT.